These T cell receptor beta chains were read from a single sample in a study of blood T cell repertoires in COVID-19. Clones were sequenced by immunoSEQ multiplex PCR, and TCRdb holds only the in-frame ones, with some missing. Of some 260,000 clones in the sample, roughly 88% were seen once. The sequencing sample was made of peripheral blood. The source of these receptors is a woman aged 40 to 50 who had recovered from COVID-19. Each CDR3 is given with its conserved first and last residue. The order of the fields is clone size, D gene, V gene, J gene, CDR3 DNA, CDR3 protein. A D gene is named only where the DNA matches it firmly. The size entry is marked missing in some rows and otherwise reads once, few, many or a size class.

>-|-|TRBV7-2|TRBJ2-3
TGTGCCAGCAGCAGTCAGGTTTCAGATACGCAGTATTTT
CASSSQVSDTQYF
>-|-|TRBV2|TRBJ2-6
TGTGCCAGCAGGCCCCAGAACTCTGGGGCCAACGTCCTGACTTTC
CASRPQNSGANVLTF
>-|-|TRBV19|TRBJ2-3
TGTGCCAGTAGTCCCAATAGGGAGGCAGATACGCAGTATTTT
CASSPNREADTQYF
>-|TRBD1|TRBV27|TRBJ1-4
TGTGCCAGCAGTGGGGGACAGGGCGCAACTAATGAAAAACTGTTTTTT
CASSGGQGATNEKLFF
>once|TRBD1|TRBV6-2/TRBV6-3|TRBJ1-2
TGTGCCAGCAGTTCTGCCCTGGGACAGCTCTATGGCTACACCTTC
CASSSALGQLYGYTF
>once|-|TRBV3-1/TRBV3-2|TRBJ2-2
TGTGCCAGCAGCTCACTTCAGGGGAACACCGGGGAGCTGTTTTTT
CASSSLQGNTGELFF
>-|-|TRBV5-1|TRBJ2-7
TGCGCCAGCAGCTCCCAAGGGGGAAGCTCCTACGAGCAGTACTTC
CASSSQGGSSYEQYF
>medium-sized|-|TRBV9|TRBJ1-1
TGTGCCAGCAGCGTAGATTGGGGGGACGGATTGAACACTGAAGCTTTCTTT
CASSVDWGDGLNTEAFF
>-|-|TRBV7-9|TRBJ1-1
TGTGCCAGCAGCTTAGGGGCGTGGGTTATGAACACTGAAGCTTTCTTT
CASSLGAWVMNTEAFF
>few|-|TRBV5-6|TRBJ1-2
TGTGCCAGCAGGGGTGGAAAGGGAGGCTATGGCTACACCTTC
CASRGGKGGYGYTF
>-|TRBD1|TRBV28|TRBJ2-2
TGTGCCAGCAGTTTATGGGGACAGGAGAACACCGGGGAGCTGTTTTTT
CASSLWGQENTGELFF
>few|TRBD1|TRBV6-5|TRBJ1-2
TGTGCCAGCAGTTACCTTGGGACAGGGATTAACTATGGCTACACCTTC
CASSYLGTGINYGYTF
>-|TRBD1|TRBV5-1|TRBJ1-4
TGCGCCAGCAGCCCCGGGACAGGACGGAGTGAAAAACTGTTTTTT
CASSPGTGRSEKLFF
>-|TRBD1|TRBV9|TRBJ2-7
TGTGCCAGCAGCGTAGTCCTCGGACAGGGCTCTTGCGAGCAGTACTTC
CASSVVLGQGSCEQYF
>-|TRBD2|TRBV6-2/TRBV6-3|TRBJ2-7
TGTGCCAGCAGCGGCGGGGGGGAGCAGTACTTC
CASSGGGEQYF
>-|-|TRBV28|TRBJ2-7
TGTGCCAGCAGTTTGACTAGCTCCTACGAGCAGTACTTC
CASSLTSSYEQYF
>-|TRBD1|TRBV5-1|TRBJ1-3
TGCGCCAGCAGCCAGGGACAGGGTATTTCTGGAAACACCATATATTTT
CASSQGQGISGNTIYF
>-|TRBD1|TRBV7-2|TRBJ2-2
TGTGCCAGCAGTGCGGACAGGGTAAACACCGGGGAGCTGTTTTTT
CASSADRVNTGELFF
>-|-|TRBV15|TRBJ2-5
TGTGCCACCAGCAGAGGGGATATGACTAGACGAGAGACCCAGTACTTC
CATSRGDMTRRETQYF
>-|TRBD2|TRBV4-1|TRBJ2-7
TGCGCCAGCAGCCAAGTGTTTGCTAGCGGGGGGGCCTACGAGCAGTACTTC
CASSQVFASGGAYEQYF
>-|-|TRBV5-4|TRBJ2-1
TGTGCCAGCAGACCAAACGGACGTACAGGAAATTACAATGAGCAGTTCTTC
CASRPNGRTGNYNEQFF
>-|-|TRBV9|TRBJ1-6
TGTGCCAGCAGCGTAGGGAGCGCCCGCTCCTATAATTCACCCCTCCACTTT
CASSVGSARSYNSPLHF
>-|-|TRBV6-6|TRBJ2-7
TGTGCCAGCACCAAGGGACTACAGGGCGGGAGCGAGCAGTACTTC
CASTKGLQGGSEQYF